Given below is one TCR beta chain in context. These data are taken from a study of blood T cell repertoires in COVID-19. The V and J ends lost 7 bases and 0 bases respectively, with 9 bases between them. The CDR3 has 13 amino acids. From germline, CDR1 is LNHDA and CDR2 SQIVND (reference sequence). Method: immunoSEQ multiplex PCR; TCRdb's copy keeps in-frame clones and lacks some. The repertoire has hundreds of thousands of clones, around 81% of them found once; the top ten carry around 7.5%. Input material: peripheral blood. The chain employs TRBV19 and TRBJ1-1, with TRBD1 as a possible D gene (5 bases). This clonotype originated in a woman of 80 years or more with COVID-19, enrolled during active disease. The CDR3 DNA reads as TGTGCCAGTAATGGGGCCTTGAACACTGAAGCTTTCTTT. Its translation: CASNGALNTEAFF.